This record concerns one T cell receptor beta chain sequence. Antigen: not known. Primers for the PCR totalled 60 Vbeta and 13 Jbeta. Using immunoSEQ multiplex PCR, the repertoire was profiled, and TCRdb retains in-frame clones only, with some absent. In the table there are roughly 180,000 clones, around 75% of which are singletons. These data originate in a study of cytomegalovirus exposure and HLA in healthy donors. Study in general: Early on, a data release was issued that held some 91 million unique TCRs from HLA-typed donors.

Each donor was healthy, and each was a bone marrow donor. Study-wide points: One cluster of highly shared sequence variants probably arose as a sequencing artifact.

The TCR originated in a male donor in good health and CMV-seronegative. The sample was PBMCs.

The CDR3 sequence is CASKRSGVHEQYF. DNA of the CDR3: TGTGCCAGCAAGAGGTCAGGGGTCCACGAGCAGTACTTC. This sequence joins TRBV28 and TRBJ2-7; maybe TRBD1 (6 bases). Trimming left V 7 bases short and J 5 bases short, with 15 bases between. The CDR3 is made up of 13 amino acids. The germline gives CDR1 MDHEN, CDR2 SYDVKM.